Following are 23 T cell receptor beta chains from one sample sequenced in a study of T cells in Graves' hyperthyroidism and ophthalmopathy. Amplification targeted TCR beta CDR3 regions from RNA transcripts. The HTBI set primed first-round TCR CDR3 RT-PCR. TCRdb fed the multiplex PCR reads into MiXCR, producing one record per CDR3 protein. The table has roughly 100,000 distinct CDR3 sequences, just over 50% seen once; the top ten hold around 27%. The sequenced sample consisted of blood. These receptors came from a middle-aged woman with Graves' hyperthyroidism.

Many counts were recorded for this clonotype. The rearrangement uses TRBV7-9 and TRBJ1-1; D is unresolved. Germline V gene sequence: CDR1 SEHNR, CDR2 FQNEAQ (reference sequence). Trimming removed 5 bases at V and 2 bases at J, with 9 bases between. There are 13 residues in the CDR3. Here the CDR3 reads CASSAYSNTEAFF. In DNA, the CDR3 is TGTGCCAGCAGCGCGTACAGCAACACTGAAGCTTTCTTT.

The CDR3 DNA follows: TGTGCCAGCAGCTTTTTCGTAGCGGCAAGGACCCAGTACTTC. Translating it yields CASSFFVAARTQYF. The chain couples TRBV7-8 to TRBJ2-5; D is possibly TRBD2 (6 bases). Germline CDR1 reads SGHVS; CDR2 reads FQNEAQ. The CDR3 has 14 amino acids. Trimming removed 3 bases from V and 7 bases from J, with 15 bases in between.

The V and J genes are TRBV25-1 and TRBJ1-3; D gene uncertain. This CDR3 has 13 amino acids. Germline V lookup: CDR1 MGHDK, CDR2 SYGVNS. The V gene lost 7 bases and the J gene lost 1 base, with 8 bases spanning the gap. The CDR3 sequence is CASKEPSGNTIYF. CDR3 DNA: TGTGCCAGCAAAGAACCGTCTGGAAACACCATATATTTT.

This clonotype was picked up many times. The V and J genes are TRBV12-3 or TRBV12-4 and TRBJ1-5; D might be TRBD1 (6 bases). This CDR3 spans 14 amino acids. Trimming removed 3 bases from V and 0 bases from J, with 6 bases in between. The CDR3 nucleotides are TGTGCCAGCAGTTTCAGGGGTAGCAATCAGCCCCAGCATTTT. It yields the protein CASSFRGSNQPQHF.

In its sample, this clonotype was seen once. The rearrangement uses TRBV7-2 and TRBJ2-5, with D uncertain. The CDR3 runs to 13 residues. V shed 8 bases and J shed 1 base, with 11 bases lying between them. CDR1 is SGHTA and CDR2 is FQGNSA in the germline V gene. The CDR3 DNA reads as TGTGCCAGCTCACCCCTCCCCCAAGAGACCCAGTACTTC. Amino acids: CASSPLPQETQYF.

The chain joins TRBV7-8 to TRBJ2-7, with TRBD2 identical over 7 bases. This CDR3 is built from 15 residues. V lost 1 base to trimming and J lost 2 bases; unmatched junction nucleotides: 5. CDR1 SGHVS and CDR2 FQNEAQ come from the germline V gene. CDR3 in DNA: TGTGCCAGCAGCTTAGGGGGCGGGGGTACCTACGAGCAGTACTTC. Translating gives CASSLGGGGTYEQYF.

This clonotype has a count of ten or more. V and J are TRBV29-1 and TRBJ2-7; TRBD2 matches at 9 bases. The ends lost 5 bases at V and 7 bases at J; junction bases unmatched: 3. This CDR3 has 11 residues. The V gene's germline CDR1 is SQVTM and CDR2 ANQGSEA. CDR3 amino acids: CSVRREGEQYF. The CDR3, as DNA: TGCAGCGTTAGGCGGGAGGGGGAGCAGTACTTC.

The chain is built from TRBV12-3 or TRBV12-4 and TRBJ2-5; TRBD1 or TRBD2 may be the D gene (5 bases each). Between the trimmed V and J ends, which lost 3 bases and 4 bases, there was a span of 15 bases. The CDR3 totals 15 residues. The CDR3 coding sequence is TGTGCCAGCAGTTTGCGGACAAGTGGGAGAGAGACCCAGTACTTC. This translates into CASSLRTSGRETQYF.

As regards this clonotype: A much larger clone differs from this one at a single base, so this may be a read error. J is TRBJ2-7 and V is TRBV5-1; TRBD1 matches at 7 bases. The CDR3 is 13 residues long. CDR1 and CDR2 (germline): SGHRS, YFSETQ. The CDR3 bases are TGCGCCAGCAGCAGGGACAGAACCTACGGGCAGTACTTC. This translates into CASSRDRTYGQYF.

This clonotype was picked up many times. The chain links TRBV7-9 to TRBJ2-5, with 7 positions matching TRBD2. With V trimmed by 5 bases and J by 6 bases, 6 bases remained unmatched. CDR1 is SEHNR and CDR2 is FQNEAQ in the germline V gene (reference sequence). This CDR3 region has 13 residues. CDR3 sequence (DNA): TGTGCCAGCAGCCTCCCTAGCGGCAAGACCCAGTACTTC. Amino acids: CASSLPSGKTQYF.

Comments on this clonotype: This CDR3 is missing its conserved last phenylalanine or tryptophan, likely due to a read error. The chain uses TRBV5-4 and TRBJ2-7, with 7 nucleotides matching TRBD2. The J segment lost 2 bases and the V segment lost 7 bases, leaving 15 bases of the junction unmatched. The CDR3 covers 16 residues. Germline V CDR1 and CDR2: SGHNT, YYREEE (reference sequence). CDR3: CASRLEIGRGTYEQYS. The CDR3 DNA sequence: TGTGCCAGCCGTCTTGAGATAGGGCGGGGGACCTACGAGCAGTACTCC.

As concerns this clonotype: The conserved closing phenylalanine or tryptophan is absent in this CDR3, likely reflecting a read error. The chain recombines TRBV7-3 with TRBJ2-5; perhaps TRBD1 as D (5 bases). The CDR3 runs 14 residues. The ends were cut back, 5 bases at V and 3 bases at J, with 13 bases in the middle. The germline gives CDR1 SGHTA, CDR2 FQGTGA. In DNA, the CDR3 is TGTGCCAGCAGCAGAACGCAGGGAAAAGAGACCCAGTACCTC. Its translation: CASSRTQGKETQYL.

This rearrangement joins TRBV15 to TRBJ2-6; D is ambiguous. This CDR3 spans 14 amino acids. Per germline, CDR1 LNHNV and CDR2 YYDKDF (reference sequence). The V end lost 7 bases, the J end lost 4 bases, and 11 bases lay between the germline ends. The CDR3 sequence: CATTQGSGANVLTF. In nucleotides, the CDR3 is TGTGCCACCACCCAAGGGTCAGGGGCCAACGTCCTGACTTTC.

The chain couples TRBV20-1 to TRBJ1-5; D might be TRBD1 (5 bases). CDR3 length: 13 residues. V lost 5 bases and J lost 0, with 8 bases in between. In germline, CDR1 is DFQATT, CDR2 SNEGSKA (reference sequence). This CDR3 is CSAPGTSNQPQHF. The CDR3 nucleotides are TGCAGTGCTCCCGGGACTAGCAATCAGCCCCAGCATTTT.

The chain employs TRBV20-1 and TRBJ2-5; D may match TRBD1 or TRBD2 (6 bases each). The CDR3 spans 13 residues. Deletions cut 5 bases from V and 5 bases from J, with 15 bases between. Looked up from germline, CDR1 is DFQATT and CDR2 is SNEGSKA (reference sequence). CDR3: CSAGGEGGETQYF. In DNA, the CDR3 is TGCAGTGCTGGAGGTGAGGGGGGTGAGACCCAGTACTTC.

This clonotype was observed at least ten times. The chain uses TRBV7-7 and TRBJ2-5, with a possible D match to TRBD2 (5 bases). Germline V gene lookup returns CDR1 SSHAT and CDR2 FNYEAQ (reference sequence). This CDR3 comprises 13 residues. Trimming took off 5 bases at V and 7 bases at J, with 14 bases between the two ends. Here the CDR3 DNA reads TGTGCCAGCAGCCTCGACATTGCGGGGACCCAGTACTTC. This translates into CASSLDIAGTQYF. Full variable domain (rest looked up from reference TRBV7-7 and TRBJ2-5): GAGVSQSPRYKVTKRGQDVTLRCDPISSHATLYWYQQALGQGPEFLTYFNYEAQPDKSGLPSDRFSAERPEGSISTLTIQRTEQRDSAMYRCASSLDIAGTQYFGPGTRLLVL.

For this clonotype: With a much larger clone just one base away, this may be a read error. The CDR3 ends on some other residue instead of the conserved phenylalanine or tryptophan, so this is likely a read error. DNA of the CDR3: TGTGCCAGCAGTCGGTGGACAGCTAATTCACCCCTCCACCTT. Translating it yields CASSRWTANSPLHL. This chain links TRBV13 with TRBJ1-6, with a tentative D call TRBD1 (6 bases). Germline V lookup: CDR1 PRHDT, CDR2 FYEKMQ (reference sequence). The CDR3 totals 14 residues. V was cut by 6 bases and J by 6 bases, with 12 bases left in between.

This chain links TRBV7-9 with TRBJ1-1, with D unclear. The CDR3 sequence is 15 residues long. Trimming stripped 1 base from V and 3 bases from J, with 12 bases between. Looked up from germline, CDR1 is SEHNR and CDR2 is FQNEAQ (reference sequence). The CDR3 coding sequence is TGTGCCAGCAGCTTAGGCGGGAGTGCCGACACTGAAGCTTTCTTT. Amino acids: CASSLGGSADTEAFF.

The gene calls are TRBV20-1 and TRBJ1-1; D is undetermined. This CDR3 region has 11 residues. The germline V gene encodes CDR1 DFQATT and CDR2 SNEGSKA (reference sequence). The ends were cut back, 0 bases at V and 9 bases at J, with 8 bases in the middle. Here the CDR3 reads CSARDMGQAFF. Written as DNA, the CDR3 is TGCAGTGCTAGAGATATGGGCCAAGCTTTCTTT.

There are many counts of this clonotype. The genes are TRBV15 and TRBJ1-6; no clear D. From germline, CDR1 is LNHNV and CDR2 YYDKDF (reference sequence). Trimming took 5 bases from V and 9 from J, leaving 29 bases between them. This CDR3 contains 19 residues. In nucleotides, the CDR3 is TGTGCCACCAGCGGGTATCTCGGACCGTCCGCCCTATCCCCTTCACCCCTCCACTTT. It specifies CATSGYLGPSALSPSPLHF.

This chain links TRBV4-2 with TRBJ2-3, with D possibly being TRBD2 (5 bases). Trimming took 6 bases from V and 0 from J, leaving 7 bases between them. Per germline, CDR1 LGHNA and CDR2 YNFKEQ. There are 13 residues in the CDR3. The CDR3 here is CASSTGSTDTQYF. The CDR3 coding sequence is TGTGCCAGCAGTACGGGGAGCACAGATACGCAGTATTTT.

This CDR3 is CASKQAGGVEQYF. The CDR3 coding sequence is TGTGCCAGCAAACAAGCGGGAGGGGTCGAGCAGTACTTC. The rearrangement links TRBV13 to TRBJ2-7, with TRBD2 matching over 10 bases. Unmatched junction bases numbered 6, after V lost 7 bases and J lost 6 bases. Per germline, CDR1 PRHDT and CDR2 FYEKMQ (reference sequence). The CDR3 has 13 amino acids.

The chain couples TRBV7-2 to TRBJ2-3; D is perhaps TRBD1 or TRBD2 (6 bases each). The germline gives CDR1 SGHTA, CDR2 FQGNSA. The CDR3 has 17 amino acids. The V and J ends lost 11 bases and 0 bases respectively, with 24 bases between them. CDR3 sequence reads: CAWSGGRGEWSTDTQYF. The CDR3 region has the DNA TGTGCCTGGAGTGGGGGCCGCGGGGAGTGGAGCACAGATACGCAGTATTTT.